This entry describes one TCR beta chain. Its specificity is unknown. The V gene's germline CDR1 is MNHNS and CDR2 SASEGT. There are 15 residues in the CDR3. V gave up 5 bases and J gave up 4 bases, with 15 bases separating them. TCRbeta libraries were built with three rounds of nested PCR, modified from ARM-PCR. Via MiXCR, TCRdb re-called the multiplex PCR reads, giving one row per CDR3 protein. Among just over 200,000 distinct CDR3 sequences listed, 71% were seen once. This sample's RNA came from whole unsorted tissue. The sample is drawn from a study of tumor and adjacent non-tumor tissue in lung cancer. Study in general: Patients comprised over 9 adenocarcinoma, a couple of squamous cell carcinoma and 1 small cell lung cancer. Each sample yielded millions of productive TCRbeta reads on average. Stage I to III disease affected about ten men and 5 women aged about 31 to 76. Overall study results and limits: Tumor repertoires had a smaller top 100 clone share than normal lung.

The receptor's source is a man aged 60 to 75 with non-small cell lung cancer. The specimen was lung tumor tissue. J is TRBJ2-1 and V is TRBV6-1; a possible D gene is TRBD1 (6 bases). The CDR3: CASSKGDRPYNEQFF. Here the CDR3 DNA reads TGTGCCAGCAGTAAAGGTGACAGGCCTTACAATGAGCAGTTCTTC.